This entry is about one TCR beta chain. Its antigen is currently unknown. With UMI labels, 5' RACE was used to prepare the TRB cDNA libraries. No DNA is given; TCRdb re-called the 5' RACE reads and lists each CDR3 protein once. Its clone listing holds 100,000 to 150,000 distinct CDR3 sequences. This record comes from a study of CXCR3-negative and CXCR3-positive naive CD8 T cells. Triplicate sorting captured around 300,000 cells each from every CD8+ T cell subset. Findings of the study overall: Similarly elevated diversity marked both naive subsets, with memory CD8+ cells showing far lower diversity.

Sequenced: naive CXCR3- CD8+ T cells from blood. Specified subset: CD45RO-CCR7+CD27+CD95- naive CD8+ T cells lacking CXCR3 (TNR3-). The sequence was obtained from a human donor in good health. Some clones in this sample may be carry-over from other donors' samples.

CDR3 in amino acids: CAISEGITGELFF. This chain uses TRBV10-3 with TRBJ2-2. The CDR3 is made up of 13 amino acids. CDR1 ENHRY and CDR2 SYGVKD come from the germline V gene.